What follows are 32 T cell receptor beta chains derived from one specimen sequenced in a study of PD-1 blockade in mismatch repair-deficient tumors. Their recognized antigens are unknown. Time point of the sample: identical roughly 11-day culture without peptide (control). TCRdb's copy holds only in-frame clones and misses some; the assay was immunoSEQ multiplex PCR. Of around 13,000 clones listed, 80% to 90% were seen once; the top ten hold roughly an eighth. Sequencing used cells cultured in vitro, obtained from a patient treated with pembrolizumab. Source of these receptors: an adult with mismatch repair-deficient cancer.

This chain links TRBV5-5 with TRBJ2-7; D uncertain. Deletions cut 4 bases from V and 2 bases from J, with 13 bases between. This CDR3 has 14 residues. Germline V lookup: CDR1 SGHKS, CDR2 YYEKEE (reference sequence). CDR3 region: CASSRGSLTYEQYF. CDR3 nucleotides: TGTGCCAGCAGCAGAGGATCGCTTACCTACGAGCAGTACTTC.

CDR3 loop: CASRGGQLNTEAFF. The CDR3 nucleotides are TGTGCCAGCAGAGGGGGACAGCTAAACACTGAAGCTTTCTTT. The gene calls are TRBV2 and TRBJ1-1; TRBD1 aligns across 7 bases. The junction had 6 bases not matched to a gene; V was cut back by 6 bases and J by 2 bases. The CDR3 extends over 14 amino acids. Per germline, CDR1 SNHLY and CDR2 FYNNEI.

The chain combines TRBV4-1 with TRBJ2-3; 7 bases fit TRBD2. The length of the CDR3 is 20 residues. CDR1 and CDR2 (germline): MGHRA, YSYEKL. J gave up 4 bases and V 3 bases, and 22 bases lay outside the gene matches. CDR3 in amino acids: CASSHAPAGSWRGSPDTQYF. CDR3 DNA: TGCGCCAGCAGCCACGCCCCGGCAGGGTCGTGGCGGGGGTCCCCAGATACGCAGTATTTT.

The V call is TRBV2, the J call TRBJ2-1; 10 bases line up with TRBD1. Germline trimming cut 6 bases from V and 9 bases from J; bases unmatched to any gene: 8. CDR1 is SNHLY, CDR2 FYNNEI, per germline. There are 14 residues in the CDR3. The CDR3 coding sequence is TGTGCCAGCAGACCGGGACAGGGGTCTCTTGAGCAGTTCTTC. Protein: CASRPGQGSLEQFF.

The rearrangement joins TRBV18 to TRBJ1-5, with a weak D call TRBD1 (6 bases). V shed 4 bases and J shed 4 bases, with 8 bases lying between them. Germline-derived CDR1 and CDR2 are KGHSH and LQKENI. CDR3 length: 13 residues. The CDR3 DNA reads TGTGCCAGCTCACGGACAGCTAATCAGCCCCAGCATTTT. Protein sequence: CASSRTANQPQHF.

This chain joins TRBV15 and TRBJ2-7; either TRBD1 or TRBD2 may supply D (5 bases each). Deletions cut 0 bases from V and 3 bases from J, with 21 bases between. Germline CDR1 reads LNHNV; CDR2 reads YYDKDF (reference sequence). CDR3 length: 18 residues. The CDR3 bases are TGTGCCACCAGCAGAGATGTTTTCGGGGCAGGGACCCTCTACGAGCAGTACTTC. Protein sequence: CATSRDVFGAGTLYEQYF.

This clone was found once. The chain carries TRBV6-1 and TRBJ2-7; TRBD2 agrees at 9 bases. V shed 4 bases and J 2 bases; nucleotides not matched to a gene: 3. The CDR3 contains 14 residues. Germline CDR1 MNHNS, CDR2 SASEGT. The CDR3, as DNA: TGTGCCAGCAGTGGACTAGCGGACCCCTACGAGCAGTACTTC. Its protein product is CASSGLADPYEQYF.

This chain uses TRBV5-1 with TRBJ1-1; 8 bases line up with TRBD1. V lost 5 bases and J lost 4; bases outside the gene matches: 7. In germline, CDR1 is SGHRS, CDR2 YFSETQ. This CDR3 has 14 amino acids. The CDR3 DNA reads as TGCGCCAGCAGTTTCCAGGGGGCAGGCACTGAAGCTTTCTTT. Its protein is CASSFQGAGTEAFF.

A few counts support this clone. This rearrangement joins TRBV27 to TRBJ1-2, with 11 bases matching TRBD1. The CDR3 spans 16 residues. Germline CDR1 is MNHEY and CDR2 is SMNVEV (reference sequence). Losses at the gene ends were 0 bases for V and 8 bases for J; bases not matched to a gene: 8. The CDR3 sequence: CASSLSVGQGGGGYTF. The CDR3 bases are TGTGCCAGCAGTTTATCGGTGGGACAGGGGGGCGGCGGCTACACCTTC.

The chain uses TRBV11-1 and TRBJ2-5, with TRBD1 matching 8 bases. Germline V CDR1 and CDR2: SGHAT, FQDESV (reference sequence). Trimming at V came to 5 bases and at J to 2 bases, leaving 1 base not matched to a gene. The CDR3 has 13 residues. The CDR3 spells CASSRDRQETQYF. In DNA form, the CDR3 reads TGTGCCAGCAGCCGGGACAGGCAAGAGACCCAGTACTTC.

The chain links TRBV4-1 to TRBJ1-1; D is unclear. The CDR3 covers 14 residues. Deletions cut 3 bases from V and 3 bases from J, with 11 bases between. The germline CDR1 and CDR2 sequences are MGHRA and YSYEKL. The CDR3 sequence: CASSHGGPYTEAFF. The CDR3 DNA reads TGCGCCAGCAGCCACGGTGGGCCGTACACTGAAGCTTTCTTT.

The rearrangement links TRBV5-1 to TRBJ2-3; TRBD1 agrees at 9 bases. Trimming at V came to 3 bases and at J to 0 bases, leaving 2 bases not matched to a gene. CDR1 and CDR2 (germline): SGHRS, YFSETQ. The CDR3 contains 15 residues. The CDR3 sequence: CASSWDRVSTDTQYF. In DNA form, the CDR3 reads TGCGCCAGCAGCTGGGACAGGGTCAGCACAGATACGCAGTATTTT.

The rearrangement links TRBV19 to TRBJ1-4, with a tentative D call TRBD1 (5 bases). Trimming took off 7 bases at V and 7 bases at J, with 13 bases between the two ends. CDR1 and CDR2 from the germline V gene are LNHDA and SQIVND (reference sequence). This CDR3 comprises 13 residues. CDR3 in DNA: TGTGCCAGTACGGGGACGGCGCGTGAAAAACTGTTTTTT. It yields the protein CASTGTAREKLFF.

The chain is built from TRBV9 and TRBJ2-5, with 9 nucleotides matching TRBD2. CDR1 and CDR2 from the germline V gene are SGDLS and YYNGEE. The V segment lost 0 bases and the J segment 7 bases; nucleotides outside the gene matches: 4. The CDR3 is 14 amino acids. The CDR3 spells CASSVASGTSTQYF. The DNA of the CDR3 is TGTGCCAGCAGCGTAGCTAGCGGGACCTCGACCCAGTACTTC.

This clone was seen a handful of times. This chain links TRBV5-1 with TRBJ2-7; 10 bases map to TRBD2. The CDR3 has 15 residues. The junction had 4 bases not matched to a gene; V was cut back by 0 bases and J by 4 bases. Germline CDR1 is SGHRS and CDR2 is YFSETQ. The CDR3 protein is CASSLASGSLYEQYF. The CDR3 nucleotides are TGCGCCAGCAGCTTGGCTAGCGGGAGTTTATACGAGCAGTACTTC.

The genes are TRBV5-4 and TRBJ2-1; D possibly matches TRBD1 or TRBD2 (6 bases each). Trimming took 4 bases from V and 3 from J, leaving 14 bases between them. This CDR3 is 15 amino acids long. Per the germline V gene, CDR1 is SGHNT and CDR2 is YYREEE (reference sequence). The CDR3 is CASSRGLTNYNEQFF. The CDR3 DNA follows: TGTGCCAGCAGCCGGGGGCTCACTAACTACAATGAGCAGTTCTTC.

The rearrangement joins TRBV14 to TRBJ2-1, with TRBD2 matching over 9 bases. V was pared by 1 base and J by 9 bases, with 4 bases of the junction left unmatched. The CDR3 is 14 amino acids. Per germline, CDR1 SGHDN and CDR2 FVKESK. The CDR3 bases are TGTGCCAGCAGCCAAGTAGCGGGAGTTACTGAGCAGTTCTTC. This translates into CASSQVAGVTEQFF.

The V call is TRBV5-1, the J call TRBJ2-7; 10 bases fit TRBD2. The germline CDR1 and CDR2 sequences are SGHRS and YFSETQ. This CDR3 has 16 residues. Trimming at V came to 4 bases and at J to 0 bases, leaving 7 bases not matched to a gene. DNA of the CDR3: TGCGCCAGCAGCGGGTCGACTAGCGGGTCCTCCTACGAGCAGTACTTC. Its protein product is CASSGSTSGSSYEQYF.

This chain joins TRBV6-6 and TRBJ2-1; the match to TRBD2 covers 9 bases. The CDR3 is 16 amino acids. The junction had 13 bases not matched to a gene; V was cut back by 8 bases and J by 5 bases. The V gene's germline CDR1 is MNHNY and CDR2 SVGAGI (reference sequence). CDR3 in amino acids: CASAPKTSGWDNEQFF. In nucleotides, the CDR3 is TGTGCCAGCGCTCCCAAAACTAGCGGGTGGGACAATGAGCAGTTCTTC.

The chain couples TRBV2 to TRBJ1-6; 9 nucleotides line up with TRBD1. The CDR3 has 15 residues. Trimming removed 6 bases from V and 7 bases from J; junction bases left unmatched: 7. Germline CDR1 is SNHLY and CDR2 is FYNNEI. The CDR3 region has the DNA TGTGCCAGCAGGGTTACAGGGGGCGCGAATTCACCCCTCCACTTT. It specifies CASRVTGGANSPLHF.

Remarks on this clone: Mismatch with germline at one junction end may stem from a read error. V usage is TRBV5-6 and J usage is TRBJ2-7, with D perhaps TRBD2 (6 bases). CDR3 length: 13 amino acids. Germline CDR1 is SGHDT and CDR2 is YYEEEE. The CDR3 region has the DNA TGTGCCAGCAGGTTGGACGGACTATACGAGCAGTACTTC. Its translation: CASRLDGLYEQYF.

The chain employs TRBV2 and TRBJ2-1; 11 bases line up with TRBD2. CDR3 length: 18 amino acids. Trimming took 6 bases from V and 8 from J; bases not matched to a gene: 18. Germline V gene data show CDR1 as SNHLY and CDR2 as FYNNEI. As DNA, the CDR3 is TGTGCCAGCAGACCTCCCCGGGTGCTAGCGGGAGGTTTCCATGAGCAGTTCTTC. Amino acids: CASRPPRVLAGGFHEQFF.

The chain links TRBV6-6 to TRBJ1-2; 7 positions agree with TRBD1. Per the germline V gene, CDR1 is MNHNY and CDR2 is SVGAGI (reference sequence). The CDR3 covers 14 residues. V shed 0 bases, J shed 7 bases, and the junction held 5 bases outside the gene matches. CDR3 region: CASSYSPGTVGYTF. In nucleotides, the CDR3 is TGTGCCAGCAGTTACTCTCCCGGGACAGTTGGCTACACCTTC.

The chain is built from TRBV6-1 and TRBJ2-7, with 14 bases that match TRBD2. CDR3 length: 17 residues. Germline CDR1 is MNHNS and CDR2 is SASEGT. Trimming removed 4 bases from V and 2 bases from J; junction bases left unmatched: 7. CDR3 sequence (DNA): TGTGCCAGCAGTGGGCCGGGACTAGCGGGAGCACCCTACGAGCAGTACTTC. Its protein is CASSGPGLAGAPYEQYF.

V usage is TRBV28 and J usage is TRBJ1-2, with 9 positions matching TRBD1. V lost 5 bases and J lost 4; bases outside the gene matches: 5. The CDR3 is 14 amino acids. The V gene's germline CDR1 is MDHEN and CDR2 SYDVKM. This CDR3 reads CASSPPGQGYGYTF. The CDR3 nucleotides are TGTGCCAGCAGTCCACCGGGACAGGGCTATGGCTACACCTTC.

In its sample, this clone was seen a few times. This chain connects TRBV10-1 to TRBJ2-3, with 7 nucleotides matching TRBD2. V lost 4 bases, J lost 2 bases, and 6 bases stayed unmatched. Germline V gives CDR1 WNHNN, CDR2 SYGVQD (reference sequence). This CDR3 comprises 15 residues. CDR3 residues: CASSGGSGYTDTQYF. CDR3 nucleotides: TGCGCCAGCAGTGGGGGTAGCGGGTACACAGATACGCAGTATTTT.

The chain carries TRBV11-2 and TRBJ2-3; 11 bases match TRBD2. This CDR3 is 15 amino acids long. Germline CDR1 reads SGHAT; CDR2 reads FQNNGV. V was clipped by 1 base and J by 8 bases; unmatched bases: 5. CDR3 amino acids: CASSLASGTSGTQYF. The CDR3 region has the DNA TGTGCCAGCAGCTTAGCCTCCGGGACTAGCGGTACGCAGTATTTT.

This clone is a singleton in its sample. The V call is TRBV2, the J call TRBJ2-2; 7 bases are a match to TRBD1. The CDR3 covers 13 residues. V dropped 8 bases and J dropped 4; count of bases not matched to a gene: 4. Germline V CDR1 and CDR2: SNHLY, FYNNEI. The CDR3 nucleotides are TGTGCCAGCCAGACAGGGATCACCGGGGAGCTGTTTTTT. It yields the protein CASQTGITGELFF. Based on the CDR3 plus reference TRBV2 and TRBJ2-2, the full variable domain is EPEVTQTPSHQVTQMGQEVILRCVPISNHLYFYWYRQILGQKVEFLVSFYNNEISEKSEIFDDQFSVERPDGSNFTLKIRSTKLEDSAMYFCASQTGITGELFFGEGSRLTVL.

The chain has TRBV9 and TRBJ2-1, with TRBD2 matching 8 bases. Looked up from germline, CDR1 is SGDLS and CDR2 is YYNGEE. The CDR3 runs 14 residues. V dropped 5 bases and J dropped 10; count of bases not matched to a gene: 11. DNA for the CDR3: TGTGCCAGCAGTCCATTCCTAGCGGGCCAGGAGCAGTTCTTC. Its protein product is CASSPFLAGQEQFF.

The chain is built from TRBV2 and TRBJ1-1; D is perhaps TRBD1 (6 bases). Trimming pared 5 bases from V and 4 bases from J, leaving 17 bases between. The CDR3 has 15 residues. Germline assignment: CDR1 SNHLY and CDR2 FYNNEI. CDR3 DNA sequence: TGTGCCAGCAGTCAAGGGGGAGACGCGCTCACTGAAGCTTTCTTT. Its translation: CASSQGGDALTEAFF.

This clone occurred once. The V and J genes are TRBV2 and TRBJ2-3; D is ambiguous. The CDR3 is made up of 13 amino acids. Trimming pared 4 bases from V and 4 bases from J, leaving 9 bases between. Germline-derived CDR1 and CDR2 are SNHLY and FYNNEI. DNA of the CDR3: TGTGCCAGCAGTGTAAGCATGGCAGATACGCAGTATTTT. As protein: CASSVSMADTQYF.

CDR3 coding DNA: TGTGCCATCAGTGAGTCGGAGACTAGCGTCTACGAGCAGTACTTC. Translated: CAISESETSVYEQYF. The rearrangement links TRBV10-3 to TRBJ2-7; the match to TRBD2 covers 8 bases. After removal of 0 bases from V and 3 bases from J, the junction contained 4 bases not matched to a gene. Germline V lookup: CDR1 ENHRY, CDR2 SYGVKD. The CDR3 is 15 residues long.